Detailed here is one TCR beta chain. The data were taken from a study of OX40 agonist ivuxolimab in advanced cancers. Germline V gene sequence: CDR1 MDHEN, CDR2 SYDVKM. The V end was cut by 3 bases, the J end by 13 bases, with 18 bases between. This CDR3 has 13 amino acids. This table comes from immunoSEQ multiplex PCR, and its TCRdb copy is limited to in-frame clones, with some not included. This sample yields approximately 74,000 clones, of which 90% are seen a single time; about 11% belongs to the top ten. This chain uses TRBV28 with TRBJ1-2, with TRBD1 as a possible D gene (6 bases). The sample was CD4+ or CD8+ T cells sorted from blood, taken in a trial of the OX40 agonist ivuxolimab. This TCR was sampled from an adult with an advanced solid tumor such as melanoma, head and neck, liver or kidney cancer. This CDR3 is CASSFGGPRPRTF. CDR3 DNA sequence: TGTGCCAGCAGTTTTGGGGGCCCTCGCCCCCGCACCTTC.